Each of the 9 T cell receptor beta chains below was sequenced from the same sample in a study of cytomegalovirus exposure and HLA in healthy donors. The PCR had 60 Vbeta and 13 Jbeta primers. Only in-frame clones appear in the TCRdb table, and some are missing; sequencing was by immunoSEQ multiplex PCR. Its clone listing holds about 20,000 clones. The specimen was PBMCs. The receptors here all came from a man aged 55-75 years in good health and CMV-seropositive.

Worth noting for this clone: This CDR3 is missing its conserved last phenylalanine or tryptophan, likely due to a read error. The chain joins TRBV2 to TRBJ1-5; 7 bases align to TRBD1. The germline gives CDR1 SNHLY, CDR2 FYNNEI. J gave up 4 bases and V 4 bases, and 7 bases lay outside the gene matches. The CDR3 extends over 15 amino acids. CDR3 sequence reads: CASSAAKGANQPQHL. CDR3 coding DNA: TGTGCCAGCAGTGCGGCCAAGGGGGCGAATCAGCCCCAGCATCTT.

This chain connects TRBV2 to TRBJ2-3, with 8 nucleotides matching TRBD1. V dropped 6 bases and J dropped 0; count of bases not matched to a gene: 5. The CDR3 sequence is 15 residues long. Germline values: CDR1 SNHLY, CDR2 FYNNEI. The CDR3 reads CASRFDRGSTDTQYF. CDR3 sequence (DNA): TGTGCCAGCAGGTTCGACAGGGGAAGCACAGATACGCAGTATTTT.

A note on this clone: This CDR3 is also generated by other DNA sequences in the sample. The genes are TRBV5-1 and TRBJ1-2; D gene unclear. Germline values: CDR1 SGHRS, CDR2 YFSETQ. Trimming took off 0 bases at V and 4 bases at J, with 4 bases between the two ends. The CDR3 is 12 amino acids. In DNA form, the CDR3 reads TGCGCCAGCAGCTTGGACAGCTATGGCTACACCTTC. Translation gives CASSLDSYGYTF.

V gene TRBV4-1 combines with J gene TRBJ1-5; 7 bases align to TRBD1. V gave up 0 bases and J gave up 3 bases; unmatched junction bases: 14. Germline CDR1 is MGHRA and CDR2 is YSYEKL. The CDR3 loop spans 19 amino acids. CDR3 bases: TGCGCCAGCAGCCAAGACAGGGGGTCAGGGGAAAGTCTCAATCAGCCCCAGCATTTT. It yields the protein CASSQDRGSGESLNQPQHF.

The chain uses TRBV18 and TRBJ1-5; 7 bases align to TRBD1. Germline V gene lookup returns CDR1 KGHSH and CDR2 LQKENI. The ends lost 5 bases at V and 6 bases at J; junction bases unmatched: 4. The CDR3 is made up of 13 amino acids. The CDR3 loop reads CASSVTGTQPQHF. The DNA of the CDR3 is TGTGCCAGCTCAGTGACAGGGACTCAGCCCCAGCATTTT.

The CDR3 protein is CASSRGTGLGGEQYF. The CDR3, as DNA: TGTGCCAGCAGCAGGGGGACAGGGCTTGGCGGCGAACAGTACTTC. The gene calls are TRBV7-9 and TRBJ2-7, with TRBD1 identical over 9 bases. The CDR3 length is 15 residues. The V gene end was trimmed by 5 bases and the J gene end by 10 bases; junction bases not matched to a gene: 15. Germline lookup yields CDR1 SEHNR and CDR2 FQNEAQ (reference sequence).

The chain couples TRBV7-2 to TRBJ2-5; D gene unclear. The CDR3 is 12 amino acids. Germline V gene data show CDR1 as SGHTA and CDR2 as FQGNSA. V was shortened by 1 base and J by 4 bases, with 4 bases between the two germline ends. The CDR3 nucleotides read TGTGCCAGCAGCTTAGTCCGAGAGACCCAGTACTTC. Protein product: CASSLVRETQYF.

The rearrangement uses TRBV7-9 and TRBJ1-2; 9 bases map to TRBD1. Germline V gene sequence: CDR1 SEHNR, CDR2 FQNEAQ (reference sequence). V gave up 1 base and J gave up 2 bases; unmatched junction bases: 2. The CDR3 is made up of 15 amino acids. The CDR3 sequence is CASSLEGTGNYGYTF. CDR3 sequence (DNA): TGTGCCAGCAGCTTAGAGGGGACAGGGAACTATGGCTACACCTTC.

The chain employs TRBV29-1 and TRBJ2-2; weak D call: TRBD1 (5 bases). V lost 7 bases and J 3 bases, leaving 9 bases between the germline ends. This CDR3 comprises 12 residues. The V gene's germline CDR1 is SQVTM and CDR2 ANQGSEA. CDR3: CSGQWYTGELFF. CDR3 nucleotide sequence: TGCAGCGGACAGTGGTACACCGGGGAGCTGTTTTTT.